The 24 T cell receptor beta chains presented below share a single source sample, sequenced in a study of CD8 T cells in Susac syndrome. RNA in amounts of roughly 0.5 to 1 ug was reverse transcribed with random hexamers. TCRdb re-derived calls from the immunoSEQ multiplex PCR reads in MiXCR, one entry per CDR3 protein. The sample shows about 140,000 distinct CDR3 sequences, approximately 94% of them seen only once. The sequenced sample consisted of CD4+ T cells from PBMCs. The receptors stem from a human donor with Susac syndrome.

The chain uses TRBV23-1 and TRBJ2-1; D is undetermined. TRBV23-1 falls under the ORF class, with uncertain function. The CDR3 has 15 amino acids. V was shortened by 0 bases and J by 2 bases, with 8 bases between the two germline ends. The DNA for the CDR3 is TGCGCCAGCAGTCAATCCGGGCGCGCCTACAATGAGCAGTTCTTC. This sequence encodes CASSQSGRAYNEQFF.

The chain has TRBV28 and TRBJ1-2; D is perhaps TRBD1 (5 bases). Germline V gene data show CDR1 as MDHEN and CDR2 as SYDVKM. Trimming cost V 5 bases and J 8 bases, with 21 bases left between them. The length of the CDR3 is 15 residues. Here the CDR3 DNA reads TGTGCCAGCAGTCGGCCAAGTGGGGCCCATGGGGGCTACACCTTC. Translation: CASSRPSGAHGGYTF.

The chain joins TRBV2 to TRBJ1-5; D may be TRBD1 (6 bases). The CDR3 sequence is 15 residues long. Trimming pared 0 bases from V and 6 bases from J, leaving 12 bases between. The germline gives CDR1 SNHLY, CDR2 FYNNEI. The CDR3 spells CASSEARGASQPQHF. The CDR3 coding sequence is TGTGCCAGCAGTGAAGCGCGGGGGGCTAGTCAGCCCCAGCATTTT.

The chain links TRBV7-9 to TRBJ2-3; the match to TRBD1 covers 7 bases. CDR3 length equals 16 residues. CDR1 and CDR2 from the germline V gene are SEHNR and FQNEAQ (reference sequence). The J segment lost 8 bases and the V segment lost 0 bases, leaving 11 bases of the junction unmatched. The CDR3 region is CASSLARGRAGGTQYF. The CDR3, as DNA: TGTGCCAGCAGCTTAGCCCGCGGCAGGGCAGGGGGTACGCAGTATTTT.

The V gene is TRBV2, the J gene TRBJ2-5, with D unresolved. Trimming left V 6 bases short and J 2 bases short, with 1 base between. The CDR3 totals 10 residues. Germline CDR1 SNHLY, CDR2 FYNNEI. In DNA, the CDR3 is TGTGCCAGCAGACAAGAGACCCAGTACTTC. Protein product: CASRQETQYF.

This chain connects TRBV3-1 to TRBJ1-1; no clear D gene. The germline V gene has CDR1 LGHDT and CDR2 YNNKEL (reference sequence). V was pared by 0 bases and J by 6 bases, with 17 bases between. CDR3 length equals 16 residues. CDR3 DNA sequence: TGTGCCAGCAGCCAAGAGACGATTGGAATCGGCGCTGAAGCTTTCTTT. Translated, it gives CASSQETIGIGAEAFF. The variable domain in full, completed from reference TRBV3-1 and TRBJ1-1, reads DTAVSQTPKYLVTQMGNDKSIKCEQNLGHDTMYWYKQDSKKFLKIMFSYNNKELIINETVPNRFSPKSPDKAHLNLHINSLELGDSAVYFCASSQETIGIGAEAFFGQGTRLTVV.

The V and J genes are TRBV28 and TRBJ1-5; D call uncertain. In germline, CDR1 is MDHEN, CDR2 SYDVKM. The CDR3 extends over 15 amino acids. V gave up 5 bases and J gave up 4 bases, with 15 bases separating them. The CDR3 nucleotides are TGTGCCAGCAGTACCTCCGAGGGAGGGAATCAGCCCCAGCATTTT. It is translated as CASSTSEGGNQPQHF.

V usage is TRBV29-1 and J usage is TRBJ2-7; D perhaps matches TRBD1 (5 bases). Trimming removed 6 bases from V and 3 bases from J, with 9 bases in between. Germline CDR1 reads SQVTM; CDR2 reads ANQGSEA. The CDR3 extends over 11 amino acids. The CDR3 region is CSVYQGYEQYF. For the CDR3, the DNA is TGCAGCGTGTACCAGGGCTACGAGCAGTACTTC.

The rearrangement links TRBV11-2 to TRBJ1-2, with D possibly TRBD1 on 5 matching bases. V lost 7 bases and J 0 bases, leaving 15 bases between the germline ends. The CDR3 is 15 amino acids. Per the germline V gene, CDR1 is SGHAT and CDR2 is FQNNGV. The CDR3 here is CASKPSQGANYGYTF. CDR3 nucleotide sequence: TGTGCCAGCAAGCCGAGCCAGGGAGCTAACTATGGCTACACCTTC.

The genes are TRBV18 and TRBJ1-2, with TRBD1 matching over 8 bases. Germline CDR1 reads KGHSH; CDR2 reads LQKENI. CDR3 length: 14 residues. With 5 bases clipped from V and 4 bases from J, the junction kept 6 bases outside the gene matches. CDR3 loop: CASSKDRDTYGYTF. CDR3 in DNA: TGTGCCAGCTCAAAGGACAGGGATACCTATGGCTACACCTTC.

V usage is TRBV10-3 and J usage is TRBJ1-4; D may be TRBD1 (5 bases). The CDR3 totals 15 residues. Trimming took 10 bases from V and 2 from J, leaving 17 bases between them. CDR1 and CDR2 from the germline V gene are ENHRY and SYGVKD. The CDR3 DNA reads TGTGCCACCCGGAGGCAGGGAGGCACTAATGAAAAACTGTTTTTT. Encoded protein: CATRRQGGTNEKLFF.

The chain couples TRBV25-1 to TRBJ2-5, with D maybe TRBD1 (6 bases). The CDR3 spans 14 residues. Germline-derived CDR1 and CDR2 are MGHDK and SYGVNS. V was clipped by 6 bases and J by 1 base, with 12 bases between them. CDR3 coding DNA: TGTGCCAGCAGGGACGGGACACTCCAAGAGACCCAGTACTTC. It specifies CASRDGTLQETQYF.

This chain connects TRBV28 to TRBJ1-1; D is undetermined. Germline CDR1 and CDR2: MDHEN and SYDVKM. Deletions cut 6 bases from V and 7 bases from J, with 18 bases between. This CDR3 contains 14 residues. CDR3 in amino acids: CASSPDRLLNEAFF. CDR3 nucleotides: TGTGCCAGCAGCCCCGATAGGCTGCTAAATGAAGCTTTCTTT.

This sequence joins TRBV29-1 and TRBJ2-3; TRBD1 matches at 8 bases. The junction had 11 bases not matched to a gene; V was cut back by 6 bases and J by 0 bases. The CDR3 extends over 16 amino acids. CDR1 and CDR2 from the germline V gene are SQVTM and ANQGSEA. Here the CDR3 reads CSVGEQGVVSTDTQYF. CDR3 sequence (DNA): TGCAGCGTGGGGGAACAGGGGGTGGTGAGCACAGATACGCAGTATTTT.

This chain uses TRBV28 with TRBJ2-7; a weak D match, TRBD2 (7 bases). Trimming took 3 bases from V and 2 from J, leaving 20 bases between them. Germline CDR1 and CDR2: MDHEN and SYDVKM. The CDR3 sequence is 17 residues long. The CDR3 reads CASSFQTRGAVPYEQYF. In nucleotides, the CDR3 is TGTGCCAGCAGTTTTCAAACCCGGGGGGCGGTACCCTACGAGCAGTACTTC.

This clonotype has just one count. V gene TRBV20-1 combines with J gene TRBJ2-1; D remains ambiguous. Germline loops: CDR1 DFQATT, CDR2 SNEGSKA (reference sequence). Trimming cost V 3 bases and J 10 bases, with 4 bases left between them. The CDR3 runs to 9 residues. CDR3 nucleotides: TGCAGTGCTAGCAGGGAGCAGTTCTTC. As protein: CSASREQFF.

This chain uses TRBV19 with TRBJ2-1; TRBD2 might be the D (5 bases). V lost 6 bases and J lost 12, with 12 bases in between. The CDR3 sequence is 11 residues long. Germline CDR1 is LNHDA and CDR2 is SQIVND (reference sequence). CDR3 amino acids: CASSRGLTQFF. The CDR3 nucleotides read TGTGCCAGTAGCCGTGGACTGACGCAGTTCTTC.

The CDR3 sequence: CASTLTVEETQYF. CDR3 DNA sequence: TGTGCCAGCACCCTGACAGTTGAAGAGACCCAGTACTTC. The rearrangement links TRBV12-3 or TRBV12-4 to TRBJ2-5, with D perhaps matching TRBD1 (5 bases). The CDR3 loop spans 13 amino acids. V gave up 7 bases and J gave up 3 bases, with 12 bases separating them.

The chain couples TRBV6-6 to TRBJ2-7; D is possibly TRBD1 (6 bases). Per germline, CDR1 MNHNY and CDR2 SVGAGI (reference sequence). Trimming removed 9 bases from V and 0 bases from J, with 9 bases in between. The CDR3 runs 12 residues. This CDR3 reads CASWTASYEQYF. As DNA, the CDR3 is TGTGCCAGTTGGACAGCCTCCTACGAGCAGTACTTC.

The rearrangement uses TRBV7-9 and TRBJ1-2; 8 nucleotides align to TRBD1. The CDR3 has 17 amino acids. Germline V CDR1 and CDR2: SEHNR, FQNEAQ (reference sequence). The ends lost 0 bases at V and 2 bases at J; junction bases unmatched: 8. The CDR3 sequence: CASSLARSGQGNYGYTF. The CDR3, as DNA: TGTGCCAGCAGCTTAGCCCGCAGCGGACAGGGAAACTATGGCTACACCTTC.

The V and J genes are TRBV28 and TRBJ2-7; no reliable D call. The CDR3 totals 11 residues. Germline V CDR1 and CDR2: MDHEN, SYDVKM. V lost 2 bases and J 5 bases, leaving 4 bases between the germline ends. CDR3 coding DNA: TGTGCCAGCAGTTTAGCCAACGAGCAGTACTTC. It yields the protein CASSLANEQYF.

This clonotype appeared once. The chain uses TRBV3-1 and TRBJ1-2; D not certain. CDR1 is LGHDT and CDR2 is YNNKEL in the germline V gene (reference sequence). V gave up 1 base and J gave up 6 bases, with 6 bases separating them. The CDR3 is 12 amino acids. The CDR3 loop is CASSQAGNGYTF. The CDR3 nucleotides read TGTGCCAGCAGCCAAGCGGGGAATGGCTACACCTTC. Using reference TRBV3-1 and TRBJ1-2 for the parts outside the CDR3, the full variable domain is DTAVSQTPKYLVTQMGNDKSIKCEQNLGHDTMYWYKQDSKKFLKIMFSYNNKELIINETVPNRFSPKSPDKAHLNLHINSLELGDSAVYFCASSQAGNGYTFGSGTRLTVV.

The V gene is TRBV29-1, the J gene TRBJ2-7; D might be TRBD1 or TRBD2, each matching 5 bases. Per germline, CDR1 SQVTM and CDR2 ANQGSEA. The V end lost 3 bases, the J end lost 7 bases, and 10 bases lay between the germline ends. The CDR3 has 11 residues. The CDR3 DNA follows: TGCAGCGTTGACGGGGCAGGGGAGCAGTACTTC. Protein: CSVDGAGEQYF.

The chain uses TRBV24-1 and TRBJ2-4, with TRBD2 as a possible D gene (5 bases). The CDR3 covers 13 residues. The V end was cut by 7 bases, the J end by 8 bases, with 14 bases between. Germline-derived CDR1 and CDR2 are KGHDR and SFDVKD. The CDR3 reads CATSHGIGDIQYF. The DNA of the CDR3 is TGTGCCACCAGCCACGGAATCGGGGACATTCAGTACTTC.